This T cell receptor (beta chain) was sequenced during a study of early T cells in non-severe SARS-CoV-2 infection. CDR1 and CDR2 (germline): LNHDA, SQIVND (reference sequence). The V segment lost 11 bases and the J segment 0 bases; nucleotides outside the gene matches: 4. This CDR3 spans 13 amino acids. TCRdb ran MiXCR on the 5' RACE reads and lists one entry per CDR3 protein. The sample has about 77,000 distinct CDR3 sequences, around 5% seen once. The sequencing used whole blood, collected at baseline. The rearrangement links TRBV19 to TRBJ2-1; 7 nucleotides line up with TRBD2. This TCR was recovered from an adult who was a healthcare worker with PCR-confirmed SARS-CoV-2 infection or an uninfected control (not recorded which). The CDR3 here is CAAGGTSYNEQFF. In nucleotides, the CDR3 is TGTGCCGCCGGGGGGACCTCCTACAATGAGCAGTTCTTC.